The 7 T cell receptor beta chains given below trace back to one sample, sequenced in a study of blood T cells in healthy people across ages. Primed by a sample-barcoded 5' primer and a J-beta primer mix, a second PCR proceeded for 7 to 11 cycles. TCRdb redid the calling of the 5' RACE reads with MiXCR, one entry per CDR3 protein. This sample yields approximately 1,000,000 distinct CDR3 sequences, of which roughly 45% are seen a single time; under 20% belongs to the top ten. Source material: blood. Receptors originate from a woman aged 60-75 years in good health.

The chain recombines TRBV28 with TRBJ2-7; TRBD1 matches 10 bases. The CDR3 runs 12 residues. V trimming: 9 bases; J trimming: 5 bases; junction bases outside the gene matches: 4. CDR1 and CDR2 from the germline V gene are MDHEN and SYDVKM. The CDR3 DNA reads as TGTGCCAGTAAGACAGGGGGCGACGAGCAGTACTTC. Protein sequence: CASKTGGDEQYF.

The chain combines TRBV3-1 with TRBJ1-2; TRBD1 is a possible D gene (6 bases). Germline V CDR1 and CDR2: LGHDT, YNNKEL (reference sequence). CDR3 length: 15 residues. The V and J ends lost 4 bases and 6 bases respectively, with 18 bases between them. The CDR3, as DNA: TGTGCCAGCAGCCCTACTAAGCTGGGGGCACATGGCTACACCTTC. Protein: CASSPTKLGAHGYTF.

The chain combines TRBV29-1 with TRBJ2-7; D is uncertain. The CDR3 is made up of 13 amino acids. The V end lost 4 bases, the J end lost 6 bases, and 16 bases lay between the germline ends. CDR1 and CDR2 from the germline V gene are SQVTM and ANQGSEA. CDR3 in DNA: TGCAGCGTTGCTAGGGCGTCCGGTACCGAGCAGTACTTC. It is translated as CSVARASGTEQYF.

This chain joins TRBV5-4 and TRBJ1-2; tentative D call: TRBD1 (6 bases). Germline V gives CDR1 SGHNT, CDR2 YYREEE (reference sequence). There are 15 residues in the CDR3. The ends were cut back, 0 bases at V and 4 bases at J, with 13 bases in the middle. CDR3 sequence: CASSLGPGHLYGYTF. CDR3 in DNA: TGTGCCAGCAGCTTGGGACCGGGACACCTCTATGGCTACACCTTC.

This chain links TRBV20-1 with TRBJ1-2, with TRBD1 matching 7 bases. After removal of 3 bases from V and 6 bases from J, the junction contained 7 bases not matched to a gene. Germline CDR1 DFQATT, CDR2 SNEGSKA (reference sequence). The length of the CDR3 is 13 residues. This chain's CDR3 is CSARGTVDDGYTF. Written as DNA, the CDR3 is TGCAGTGCTAGGGGGACAGTGGATGATGGCTACACCTTC.

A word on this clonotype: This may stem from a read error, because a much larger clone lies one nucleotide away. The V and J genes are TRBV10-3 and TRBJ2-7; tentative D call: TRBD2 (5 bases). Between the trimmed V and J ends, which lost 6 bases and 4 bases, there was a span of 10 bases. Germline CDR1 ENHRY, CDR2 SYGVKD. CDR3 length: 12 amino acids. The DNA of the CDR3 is TGTGCCATCAGGGAGGAAGAGTACGAGCAGTACTTC. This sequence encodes CAIREEEYEQYF.

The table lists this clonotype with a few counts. In DNA form, the CDR3 reads TGCAGCGTATTATACACCGGGACTAGCGGGAGGCTGGTCTACAATGAGCAGTTCTTC. Residues: CSVLYTGTSGRLVYNEQFF. J is TRBJ2-1 and V is TRBV29-1; the match to TRBD2 covers 15 bases. This CDR3 region has 19 residues. Germline-derived CDR1 and CDR2 are SQVTM and ANQGSEA. V lost 6 bases and J lost 3; bases outside the gene matches: 15.